The 6 T cell receptor beta chains given below trace back to one sample, sequenced in a study of blood T cell repertoires in COVID-19. Data came from immunoSEQ multiplex PCR; TCRdb stores just in-frame clones and leaves some out. The table has approximately 350,000 clones, more than 70% seen once; the top ten hold around 3%. The sequencing sample was made of peripheral blood. These receptors came from a woman between 25 and 40 years old with COVID-19, enrolled during active disease.

The J gene is TRBJ2-7, the V gene TRBV10-2; 15 positions agree with TRBD2. V was clipped by 8 bases and J by 4 bases; unmatched bases: 6. CDR1 and CDR2 (germline): WSHSY, SAAADI. This CDR3 contains 15 residues. Written as DNA, the CDR3 is TGCGCCAGCGCCCTTGGGACTAGCGGGAGGTACGAGCAGTACGTC. This translates into CASALGTSGRYEQYV.

The chain employs TRBV18 and TRBJ2-3; 7 bases line up with TRBD2. Germline V gene lookup returns CDR1 KGHSH and CDR2 LQKENI. V trimming: 6 bases; J trimming: 0 bases; junction bases outside the gene matches: 9. The CDR3 runs to 16 residues. DNA of the CDR3: TGTGCCAGCTCTCCCATCGTGGGGGGGAGCACAGATACGCAGTATTTT. This gives the protein CASSPIVGGSTDTQYF.

This sequence joins TRBV9 and TRBJ2-3; D ambiguous. Trimming took 1 base from V and 6 from J, leaving 9 bases between them. The CDR3 is 13 amino acids. CDR1 is SGDLS and CDR2 is YYNGEE in the germline V gene. The CDR3 coding sequence is TGTGCCAGCAGCGTACTCTTTGCGGATACGCAGTATTTT. Protein product: CASSVLFADTQYF.

The chain couples TRBV12-3 or TRBV12-4 to TRBJ1-2; no firm D call. This CDR3 comprises 12 residues. With 6 bases removed from V and 4 bases from J, the gap between germline ends came to 9 bases. CDR3 protein: CASRKQIYGYTF. The CDR3, as DNA: TGTGCCAGCAGAAAACAAATCTATGGCTACACCTTC.

The gene calls are TRBV24-1 and TRBJ2-1, with 9 bases identical to TRBD1. V was clipped by 3 bases and J by 2 bases; unmatched bases: 4. The germline CDR1 and CDR2 sequences are KGHDR and SFDVKD. The CDR3 consists of 16 residues. The CDR3 is CATSDPGQGTYNEQFF. CDR3 DNA: TGTGCCACCAGTGATCCGGGACAGGGAACCTACAATGAGCAGTTCTTC.

V is TRBV10-3 and J is TRBJ2-5; TRBD1 matches at 9 bases. The germline V gene has CDR1 ENHRY and CDR2 SYGVKD. The CDR3 has 15 residues. V lost 5 bases to trimming and J lost 7 bases; unmatched junction nucleotides: 11. The CDR3 sequence: CAISPRDRDPGTQYF. Here the CDR3 DNA reads TGTGCCATCAGTCCCCGGGACAGGGACCCCGGGACCCAGTACTTC.